These 29 T cell receptor beta chains were sequenced from one sample in a study of blood T cell repertoires in COVID-19. TCRdb's copy holds only in-frame clones and misses some; the assay was immunoSEQ multiplex PCR. Among 190,000 or so clones listed, roughly 80% were seen once. Sample: peripheral blood. The receptors here all came from a man in his 60s with COVID-19, enrolled during active disease.

The rearrangement joins TRBV28 to TRBJ1-1, with 7 bases identical to TRBD1. Per the germline V gene, CDR1 is MDHEN and CDR2 is SYDVKM. The CDR3 length is 15 residues. Trimming at V came to 6 bases and at J to 0 bases, leaving 7 bases not matched to a gene. CDR3 bases: TGTGCCAGCAGCACGGGACAGACGATGAACACTGAAGCTTTCTTT. Translating gives CASSTGQTMNTEAFF. The complete variable domain, with remaining parts taken from reference TRBV28 and TRBJ1-1, reads DVKVTQSSRYLVKRTGEKVFLECVQDMDHENMFWYRQDPGLGLRLIYFSYDVKMKEKGDIPEGYSVSREKKERFSLILESASTNQTSMYLCASSTGQTMNTEAFFGQGTRLTVV.

The rearrangement uses TRBV10-1 and TRBJ1-1; D remains unclear. The CDR3 sequence is 12 residues long. The V gene lost 8 bases and the J gene lost 5 bases, with 12 bases spanning the gap. Germline-derived CDR1 and CDR2 are WNHNN and SYGVQD (reference sequence). The DNA of the CDR3 is TGCGCCAGCGGTACTCTGCGGACTGAAGCTTTCTTT. Amino acids: CASGTLRTEAFF.

The genes are TRBV5-6 and TRBJ2-3, with 10 bases fitting TRBD1. Looked up from germline, CDR1 is SGHDT and CDR2 is YYEEEE. The V gene end was trimmed by 7 bases and the J gene end by 4 bases; junction bases not matched to a gene: 12. The CDR3 length is 16 residues. Written as DNA, the CDR3 is TGTGCCAGCTCTCGCCCCCCTGGACAGGGGGCAGATACGCAGTATTTT. It codes for CASSRPPGQGADTQYF. The variable domain in full, completed from reference TRBV5-6 and TRBJ2-3, reads DAGVTQSPTHLIKTRGQQVTLRCSPKSGHDTVSWYQQALGQGPQFIFQYYEEEERQRGNFPDRFSGHQFPNYSSELNVNALLLGDSALYLCASSRPPGQGADTQYFGPGTRLTVL.

This rearrangement joins TRBV27 to TRBJ1-2, with D possibly being TRBD1 (5 bases). The V gene lost 3 bases and the J gene lost 4 bases, with 9 bases spanning the gap. The V gene's germline CDR1 is MNHEY and CDR2 SMNVEV (reference sequence). The CDR3 runs to 13 residues. The CDR3 sequence: CASSFAGPYGYTF. The CDR3 DNA reads TGTGCCAGCAGTTTCGCAGGGCCCTATGGCTACACCTTC.

The rearrangement joins TRBV5-4 to TRBJ2-5, with D possibly matching TRBD2 (5 bases). V dropped 4 bases and J dropped 5 bases, with 15 bases sitting between them. The CDR3 sequence is 14 residues long. Germline V gene sequence: CDR1 SGHNT, CDR2 YYREEE (reference sequence). CDR3 residues: CASSRVGGRETQYF. As DNA, the CDR3 is TGTGCCAGCAGCCGGGTCGGAGGTCGGGAGACCCAGTACTTC.

The J gene is TRBJ1-1, the V gene TRBV2; D unclear. The germline V gene encodes CDR1 SNHLY and CDR2 FYNNEI. This CDR3 region has 14 residues. V gave up 10 bases and J gave up 0 bases, with 15 bases separating them. This CDR3 reads CATLAGSMNTEAFF. The CDR3 region has the DNA TGTGCCACCCTCGCAGGCTCGATGAACACTGAAGCTTTCTTT.

This rearrangement joins TRBV6-6 to TRBJ1-5; a weak D match, TRBD1 (5 bases). CDR1 is MNHNY and CDR2 is SVGAGI in the germline V gene (reference sequence). The V gene lost 6 bases and the J gene lost 1 base, with 13 bases spanning the gap. The CDR3 extends over 15 amino acids. CDR3 bases: TGTGCCAGCAGCCTTACGGGGGACAGCAATCAGCCCCAGCATTTT. It translates to CASSLTGDSNQPQHF.

V usage is TRBV6-2 or TRBV6-3 and J usage is TRBJ1-1; D is possibly TRBD1 (5 bases). Per germline, CDR1 MNHEY and CDR2 SVGEGT. V lost 0 bases, J lost 4 bases, and 18 bases lay in between. The CDR3 extends over 17 amino acids. CDR3: CASSYSSGFIGGTEAFF. The CDR3 nucleotides are TGTGCCAGCAGTTACTCGTCCGGGTTTATCGGGGGCACTGAAGCTTTCTTT.

This rearrangement joins TRBV5-1 to TRBJ1-1, with 10 bases identical to TRBD1. Germline V gives CDR1 SGHRS, CDR2 YFSETQ. With 2 bases clipped from V and 5 bases from J, the junction kept 12 bases outside the gene matches. The CDR3 has 17 residues. CDR3 region: CASSFSETGGAGTEAFF. As DNA, the CDR3 is TGCGCCAGCAGCTTCTCCGAGACAGGGGGCGCCGGTACTGAAGCTTTCTTT. The full variable domain, rest sourced from reference TRBV5-1 and TRBJ1-1, is KAGVTQTPRYLIKTRGQQVTLSCSPISGHRSVSWYQQTPGQGLQFLFEYFSETQRNKGNFPGRFSGRQFSNSRSEMNVSTLELGDSALYLCASSFSETGGAGTEAFFGQGTRLTVV.

CDR3 amino acids: CAISERQYNEQFF. The CDR3 nucleotides read TGTGCCATCAGTGAACGACAGTACAATGAGCAGTTCTTC. The V gene is TRBV10-3, the J gene TRBJ2-1, with a tentative D call TRBD1 (5 bases). CDR3 length: 13 amino acids. Per germline, CDR1 ENHRY and CDR2 SYGVKD. Trimming shortened V by 3 bases and J by 4 bases, and 7 bases separated the two germline ends.

This clone was counted only a few times. The chain joins TRBV5-1 to TRBJ1-3; D uncertain. CDR3 length: 14 amino acids. Trimming cost V 4 bases and J 1 base, with 9 bases left between them. Germline assignment: CDR1 SGHRS and CDR2 YFSETQ. The CDR3 here is CASSPGRSGNTIYF. CDR3 DNA sequence: TGCGCCAGCAGCCCAGGCCGATCTGGAAACACCATATATTTT.

This chain joins TRBV3-1 (or the pseudogene TRBV3-2) and TRBJ1-1; D is unclear. The CDR3 is 14 residues long. V was shortened by 0 bases and J by 3 bases, with 8 bases between the two germline ends. Germline V gene data show CDR1 as LGHDT and CDR2 as YNNKEL (reference sequence). Written as DNA, the CDR3 is TGTGCCAGCAGCCAAGAGGTGGGCGACACTGAAGCTTTCTTT. This encodes CASSQEVGDTEAFF.

The count of this clone is one. This chain connects TRBV6-6 to TRBJ1-6, with D possibly being TRBD1 (5 bases). Germline V lookup: CDR1 MNHNY, CDR2 SVGAGI (reference sequence). This CDR3 region has 14 residues. Trimming took off 7 bases at V and 8 bases at J, with 15 bases between the two ends. CDR3 DNA sequence: TGTGCCAGCACAGGGCAGGGCGAATATTCACCCCTCCACTTT. This sequence encodes CASTGQGEYSPLHF.

The CDR3, as DNA: TGCGCCAGCAGTCAATCTCCCTCGACAGTGAACACTGAAGCTTTCTTT. It codes for CASSQSPSTVNTEAFF. The chain has TRBV23-1 and TRBJ1-1; TRBD1 is a possible D gene (5 bases). TRBV23-1 is flagged as an ORF with uncertain function. V lost 0 bases and J 0 bases, leaving 11 bases between the germline ends. CDR3 size: 16 residues.

This clone was seen a single time. The chain employs TRBV2 and TRBJ1-6, with 7 bases that match TRBD1. Trimming took 6 bases from V and 8 from J; bases not matched to a gene: 4. The CDR3 has 13 residues. Germline V lookup: CDR1 SNHLY, CDR2 FYNNEI. This chain's CDR3 is CASSSDRDSPLHF. In DNA, the CDR3 is TGTGCCAGCAGCTCCGACAGGGATTCACCCCTCCACTTT.

The chain is built from TRBV5-4 and TRBJ2-7, with TRBD2 as a possible D gene (5 bases). The CDR3 extends over 14 amino acids. Germline V CDR1 and CDR2: SGHNT, YYREEE (reference sequence). Trimming shortened V by 5 bases and J by 0 bases, and 12 bases separated the two germline ends. The CDR3 nucleotides read TGTGCCAGCAGGTACTCCCGGGACTCCTACGAGCAGTACTTC. Translated, it gives CASRYSRDSYEQYF.

J is TRBJ1-2 and V is TRBV7-9; TRBD1 might be the D (5 bases). Trimming removed 1 base at V and 0 bases at J, with 6 bases between. Germline loops: CDR1 SEHNR, CDR2 FQNEAQ (reference sequence). This CDR3 has 14 residues. Here the CDR3 reads CASSLGQTNYGYTF. The CDR3 DNA is TGTGCCAGCAGCTTAGGACAGACTAACTATGGCTACACCTTC.

Of note for this clone: Additional DNA sequences in this sample encode the identical CDR3. This chain connects TRBV5-1 to TRBJ2-5; D ambiguous. The CDR3 consists of 14 residues. V lost 0 bases and J lost 5, with 11 bases in between. Germline CDR1 is SGHRS and CDR2 is YFSETQ. CDR3: CASSLGLLQETQYF. The CDR3 nucleotides read TGCGCCAGCAGCTTGGGACTTTTGCAGGAGACCCAGTACTTC.

J is TRBJ1-2 and V is TRBV7-2; the D is unclear. Germline CDR1 is SGHTA and CDR2 is FQGNSA. V was trimmed by 1 base and J by 4 bases, leaving 10 bases between them. CDR3 length: 14 amino acids. CDR3 protein: CASSLEPGFYGYTF. The DNA of the CDR3 is TGTGCCAGCAGCTTAGAACCGGGGTTCTATGGCTACACCTTC.

The chain uses TRBV28 and TRBJ1-5, with 10 bases identical to TRBD1. This CDR3 has 14 residues. In germline, CDR1 is MDHEN, CDR2 SYDVKM. Germline trimming cut 5 bases from V and 6 bases from J; bases unmatched to any gene: 4. As DNA, the CDR3 is TGTGCCAGCAGTGGGACAGGGGTGGCTCAGCCCCAGCATTTT. Protein sequence: CASSGTGVAQPQHF.

The rearrangement joins TRBV6-5 to TRBJ1-3; TRBD1 matches 9 bases. In germline, CDR1 is MNHEY, CDR2 SVGAGI. There are 15 residues in the CDR3. Trimming took 9 bases from V and 0 from J; bases not matched to a gene: 6. For the CDR3, the DNA is TGTGCCAGTTGGGACAGGGCCACCTCTGGAAACACCATATATTTT. It encodes CASWDRATSGNTIYF.

The rearrangement uses TRBV7-9 and TRBJ2-5; D perhaps matches TRBD2 (6 bases). Germline CDR1 and CDR2: SEHNR and FQNEAQ (reference sequence). Trimming stripped 3 bases from V and 4 bases from J, with 9 bases between. The CDR3 length is 13 residues. The CDR3 reads CASSFTSSETQYF. The CDR3 region has the DNA TGTGCCAGCAGCTTTACTAGCTCAGAGACCCAGTACTTC.

The gene calls are TRBV28 and TRBJ2-7; D possibly corresponds to TRBD2 (5 bases). The CDR3 runs 13 residues. V lost 5 bases and J lost 0, with 8 bases in between. Germline loops: CDR1 MDHEN, CDR2 SYDVKM. CDR3 in DNA: TGTGCCAGCAGTCCTCGGGGCTCCTACGAGCAGTACTTC. Translating it yields CASSPRGSYEQYF.

This clone was counted between two and nine times. This chain uses TRBV6-1 with TRBJ1-5; tentatively, D is TRBD1 (6 bases). In germline, CDR1 is MNHNS, CDR2 SASEGT. The CDR3 consists of 15 residues. Trimming removed 0 bases from V and 7 bases from J, with 13 bases in between. As DNA, the CDR3 is TGTGCCAGCAGTGAAGCGTCGGGACACGGCCAGCCCCAGCATTTT. This sequence encodes CASSEASGHGQPQHF.

CDR3 sequence (DNA): TGCGCCAGCAGCCTTCATGGGGCCACAATGAACACTGAAGCTTTCTTT. This translates into CASSLHGATMNTEAFF. The J gene is TRBJ1-1, the V gene TRBV5-1, with a tentative D call TRBD1 (5 bases). This CDR3 is 16 amino acids long. The germline V gene has CDR1 SGHRS and CDR2 YFSETQ. Trimming removed 4 bases from V and 0 bases from J, with 16 bases in between.

As DNA, the CDR3 is TGTGCCAGCAGCCACCCGGGACAGCAAAATTCACCCCTCCACTTT. Translating it yields CASSHPGQQNSPLHF. The chain carries TRBV6-6 and TRBJ1-6; 7 positions agree with TRBD1. CDR3 length: 15 amino acids. The V segment lost 6 bases and the J segment 7 bases; nucleotides outside the gene matches: 9. Germline CDR1 MNHNY, CDR2 SVGAGI (reference sequence).

The V gene is TRBV7-9, the J gene TRBJ2-1; TRBD1 matches 9 bases. The CDR3 is 14 residues long. The V segment lost 1 base and the J segment 8 bases; nucleotides outside the gene matches: 3. Germline CDR1 SEHNR, CDR2 FQNEAQ (reference sequence). CDR3 DNA: TGTGCCAGCAGCTTAGACAGGGGGCAGGATGAGCAGTTCTTC. It yields the protein CASSLDRGQDEQFF.

This chain joins TRBV9 and TRBJ2-1, with D uncertain. The CDR3 is 15 residues long. V lost 2 bases and J 4 bases, leaving 13 bases between the germline ends. The germline V gene encodes CDR1 SGDLS and CDR2 YYNGEE. CDR3 sequence (DNA): TGTGCCAGCAGCGTGAGACTTTCCCCTTACAATGAGCAGTTCTTC. It yields the protein CASSVRLSPYNEQFF.

V gene TRBV27 combines with J gene TRBJ1-5; D is ambiguous. This CDR3 has 14 amino acids. Germline V CDR1 and CDR2: MNHEY, SMNVEV (reference sequence). The ends were cut back, 3 bases at V and 4 bases at J, with 10 bases in the middle. CDR3 residues: CASSFGQVNQPQHF. CDR3 in DNA: TGTGCCAGCAGTTTTGGGCAGGTTAATCAGCCCCAGCATTTT.